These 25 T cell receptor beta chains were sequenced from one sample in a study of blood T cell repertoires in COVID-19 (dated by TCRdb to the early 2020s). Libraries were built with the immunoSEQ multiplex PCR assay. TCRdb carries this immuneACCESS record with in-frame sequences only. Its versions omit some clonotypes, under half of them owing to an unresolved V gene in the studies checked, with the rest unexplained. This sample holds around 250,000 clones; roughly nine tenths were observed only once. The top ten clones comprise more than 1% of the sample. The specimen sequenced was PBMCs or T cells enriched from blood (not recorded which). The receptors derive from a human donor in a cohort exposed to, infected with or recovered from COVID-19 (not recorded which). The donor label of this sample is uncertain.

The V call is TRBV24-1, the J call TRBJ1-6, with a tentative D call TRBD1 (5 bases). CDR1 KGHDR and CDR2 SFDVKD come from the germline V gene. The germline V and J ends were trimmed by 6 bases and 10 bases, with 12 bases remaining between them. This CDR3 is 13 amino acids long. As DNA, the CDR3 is TGTGCCACCAGTCGGGCTTCAGGGTCACCCCTCCACTTT. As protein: CATSRASGSPLHF.

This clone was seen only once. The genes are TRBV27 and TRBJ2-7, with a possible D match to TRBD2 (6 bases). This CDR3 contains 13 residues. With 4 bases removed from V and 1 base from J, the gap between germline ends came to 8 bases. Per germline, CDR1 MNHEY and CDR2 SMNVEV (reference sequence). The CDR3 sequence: CASSSGLSYEQYF. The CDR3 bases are TGTGCCAGCAGTTCGGGACTTTCCTACGAGCAGTACTTC.

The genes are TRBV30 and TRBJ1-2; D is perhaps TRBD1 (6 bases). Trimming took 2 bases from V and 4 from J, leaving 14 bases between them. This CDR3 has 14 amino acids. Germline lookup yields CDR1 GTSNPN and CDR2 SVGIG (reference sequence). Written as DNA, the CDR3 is TGTGCCTGGAGTACCCGACAGGTCCTCTATGGCTACACCTTC. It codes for CAWSTRQVLYGYTF.

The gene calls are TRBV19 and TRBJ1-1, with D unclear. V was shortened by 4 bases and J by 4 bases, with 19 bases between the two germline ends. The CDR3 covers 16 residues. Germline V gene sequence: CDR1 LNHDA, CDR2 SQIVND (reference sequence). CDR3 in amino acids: CASSTLWAAPLTEAFF. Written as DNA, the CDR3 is TGTGCCAGTAGTACCCTGTGGGCTGCTCCTCTCACTGAAGCTTTCTTT. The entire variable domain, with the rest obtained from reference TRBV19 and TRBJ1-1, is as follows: DGGITQSPKYLFRKEGQNVTLSCEQNLNHDAMYWYRQDPGQGLRLIYYSQIVNDFQKGDIAEGYSVSREKKESFPLTVTSAQKNPTAFYLCASSTLWAAPLTEAFFGQGTRLTVV.

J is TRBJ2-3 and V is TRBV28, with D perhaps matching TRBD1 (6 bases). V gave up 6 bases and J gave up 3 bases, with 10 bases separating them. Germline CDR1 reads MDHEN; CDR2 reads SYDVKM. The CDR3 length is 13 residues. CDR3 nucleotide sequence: TGTGCCAGCAGCCGTGACAGGACAGATACGCAGTATTTT. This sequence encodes CASSRDRTDTQYF. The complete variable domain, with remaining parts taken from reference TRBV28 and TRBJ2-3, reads DVKVTQSSRYLVKRTGEKVFLECVQDMDHENMFWYRQDPGLGLRLIYFSYDVKMKEKGDIPEGYSVSREKKERFSLILESASTNQTSMYLCASSRDRTDTQYFGPGTRLTVL.

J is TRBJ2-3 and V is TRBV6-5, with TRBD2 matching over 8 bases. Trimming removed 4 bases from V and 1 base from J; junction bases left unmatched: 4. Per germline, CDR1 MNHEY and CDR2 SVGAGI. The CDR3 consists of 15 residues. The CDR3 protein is CASSSEAGGTDTQYF. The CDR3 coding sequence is TGTGCCAGCAGTTCCGAAGCGGGGGGCACAGATACGCAGTATTTT.

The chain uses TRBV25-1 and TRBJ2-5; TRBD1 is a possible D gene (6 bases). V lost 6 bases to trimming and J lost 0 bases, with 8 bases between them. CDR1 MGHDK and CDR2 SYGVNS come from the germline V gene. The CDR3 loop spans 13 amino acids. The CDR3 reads CASRQGNQETQYF. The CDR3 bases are TGTGCCAGCAGACAGGGTAACCAAGAGACCCAGTACTTC.

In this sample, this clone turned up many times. The CDR3 sequence is CASSIDFRVRGYTF. In DNA form, the CDR3 reads TGTGCCAGTAGTATAGATTTCAGGGTACGGGGCTACACCTTC. The chain employs TRBV19 and TRBJ1-2, with D possibly TRBD1 on 5 matching bases. V was shortened by 0 bases and J by 8 bases, with 13 bases between the two germline ends. The germline CDR1 and CDR2 sequences are LNHDA and SQIVND (reference sequence). The CDR3 consists of 14 residues.

CDR3: CASSFRSNQPQHF. The CDR3 region has the DNA TGCGCCAGCAGCTTCCGGTCCAATCAGCCCCAGCATTTT. J is TRBJ1-5 and V is TRBV5-1; D remains ambiguous. Germline lookup yields CDR1 SGHRS and CDR2 YFSETQ. The ends were cut back, 2 bases at V and 3 bases at J, with 6 bases in the middle. CDR3 length: 13 amino acids.

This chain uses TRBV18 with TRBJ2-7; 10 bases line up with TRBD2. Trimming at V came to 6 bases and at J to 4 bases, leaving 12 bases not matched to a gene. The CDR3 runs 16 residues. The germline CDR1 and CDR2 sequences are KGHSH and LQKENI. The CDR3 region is CASSLNPSGGLYEQYF. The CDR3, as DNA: TGTGCCAGCTCCCTGAATCCTAGCGGGGGATTATACGAGCAGTACTTC.

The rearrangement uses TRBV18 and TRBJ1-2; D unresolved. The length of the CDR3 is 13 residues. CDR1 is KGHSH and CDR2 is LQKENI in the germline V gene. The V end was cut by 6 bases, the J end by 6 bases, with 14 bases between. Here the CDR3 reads CASSSLGRDGYTF. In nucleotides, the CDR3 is TGTGCCAGCTCGAGCTTAGGGAGGGATGGCTACACCTTC.

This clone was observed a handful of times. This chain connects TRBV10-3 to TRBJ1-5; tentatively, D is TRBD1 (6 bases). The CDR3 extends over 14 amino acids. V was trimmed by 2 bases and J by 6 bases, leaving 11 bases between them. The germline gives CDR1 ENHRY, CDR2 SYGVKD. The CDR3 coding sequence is TGTGCCATCAGTGAGACAGGGTTAGTTCAGCCCCAGCATTTT. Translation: CAISETGLVQPQHF.

CDR3 nucleotide sequence: TGTGCCAGCAGCCAGGACTCCCTAGATCAACTGTTTTTT. It yields the protein CASSQDSLDQLFF. V and J are TRBV7-2 and TRBJ1-4; no definite D call. The V end lost 5 bases, the J end lost 12 bases, and 16 bases lay between the germline ends. Per the germline V gene, CDR1 is SGHTA and CDR2 is FQGNSA. The CDR3 has 13 residues.

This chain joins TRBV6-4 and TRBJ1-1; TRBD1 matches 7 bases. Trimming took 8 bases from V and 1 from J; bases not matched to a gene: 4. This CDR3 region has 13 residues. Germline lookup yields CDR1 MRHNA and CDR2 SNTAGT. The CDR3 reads CASVDRQNTEAFF. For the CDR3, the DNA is TGTGCCAGCGTGGACAGGCAGAACACTGAAGCTTTCTTT.

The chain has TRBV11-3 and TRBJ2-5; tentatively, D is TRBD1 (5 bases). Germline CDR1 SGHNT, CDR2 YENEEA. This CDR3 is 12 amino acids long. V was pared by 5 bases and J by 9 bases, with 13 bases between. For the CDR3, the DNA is TGTGCCAGCAGCGTCTCAAAGGGGCCCCAGTACTTC. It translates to CASSVSKGPQYF.

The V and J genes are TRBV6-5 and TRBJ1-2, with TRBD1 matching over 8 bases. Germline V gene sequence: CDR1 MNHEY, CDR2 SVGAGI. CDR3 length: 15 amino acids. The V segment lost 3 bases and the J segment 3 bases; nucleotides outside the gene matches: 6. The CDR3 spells CASSYSGTGDYGYTF. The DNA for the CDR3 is TGTGCCAGCAGTTATTCCGGGACAGGAGACTATGGCTACACCTTC.

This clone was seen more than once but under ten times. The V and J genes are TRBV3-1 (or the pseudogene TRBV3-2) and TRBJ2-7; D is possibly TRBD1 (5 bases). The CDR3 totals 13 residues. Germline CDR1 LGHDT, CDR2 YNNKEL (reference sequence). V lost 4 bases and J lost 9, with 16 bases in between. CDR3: CASSRTTAGAQYF. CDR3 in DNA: TGTGCCAGCAGCCGCACTACAGCTGGGGCGCAGTACTTC.

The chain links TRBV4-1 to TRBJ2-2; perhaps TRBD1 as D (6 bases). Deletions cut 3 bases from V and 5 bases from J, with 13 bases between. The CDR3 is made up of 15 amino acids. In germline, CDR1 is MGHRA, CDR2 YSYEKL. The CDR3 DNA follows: TGCGCCAGCAGCCAGGAGGAAGGGGGAACCGGGGAGCTGTTTTTT. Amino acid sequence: CASSQEEGGTGELFF.

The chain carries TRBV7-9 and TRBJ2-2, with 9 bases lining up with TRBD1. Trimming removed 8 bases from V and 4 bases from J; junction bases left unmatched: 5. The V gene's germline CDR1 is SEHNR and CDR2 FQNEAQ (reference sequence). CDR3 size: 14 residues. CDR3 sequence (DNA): TGTGCCAGCGCCGGGACAGGGACCACCGGGGAGCTGTTTTTT. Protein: CASAGTGTTGELFF.

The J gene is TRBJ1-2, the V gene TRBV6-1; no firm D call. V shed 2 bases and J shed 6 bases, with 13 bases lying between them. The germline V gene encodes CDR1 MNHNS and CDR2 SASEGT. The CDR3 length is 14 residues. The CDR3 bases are TGTGCCAGCAGTGAAAGAGTTTCAAAAGATGGCTACACCTTC. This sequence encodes CASSERVSKDGYTF.

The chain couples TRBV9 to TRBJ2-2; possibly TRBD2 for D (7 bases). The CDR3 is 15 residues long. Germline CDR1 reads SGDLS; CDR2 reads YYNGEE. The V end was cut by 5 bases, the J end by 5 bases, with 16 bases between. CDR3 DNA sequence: TGTGCCAGCAGAGATGCAGGGAGGGGGACCGGGGAGCTGTTTTTT. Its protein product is CASRDAGRGTGELFF.

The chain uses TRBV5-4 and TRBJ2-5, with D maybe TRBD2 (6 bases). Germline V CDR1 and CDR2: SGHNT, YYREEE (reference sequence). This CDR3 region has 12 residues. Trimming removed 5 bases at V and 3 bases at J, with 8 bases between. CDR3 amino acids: CASSQREETQYF. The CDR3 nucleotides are TGTGCCAGCAGTCAGCGGGAAGAGACCCAGTACTTC.

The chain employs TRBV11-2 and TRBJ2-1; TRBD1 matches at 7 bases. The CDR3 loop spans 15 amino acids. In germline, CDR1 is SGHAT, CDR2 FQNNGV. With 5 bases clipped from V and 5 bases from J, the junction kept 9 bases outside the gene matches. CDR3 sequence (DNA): TGTGCCAGCAGCCCCAACAGGGGACGCGACAATGAGCAGTTCTTC. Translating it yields CASSPNRGRDNEQFF.

This chain's CDR3 is CASSTWDREGEKLFF. The CDR3 region has the DNA TGTGCCAGCAGCACCTGGGACAGGGAGGGTGAAAAACTGTTTTTT. This chain links TRBV11-2 with TRBJ1-4; TRBD1 aligns across 9 bases. The V and J ends lost 5 bases and 7 bases, in that order; junction bases with no gene match: 8. CDR3 length equals 15 residues. Germline-derived CDR1 and CDR2 are SGHAT and FQNNGV.

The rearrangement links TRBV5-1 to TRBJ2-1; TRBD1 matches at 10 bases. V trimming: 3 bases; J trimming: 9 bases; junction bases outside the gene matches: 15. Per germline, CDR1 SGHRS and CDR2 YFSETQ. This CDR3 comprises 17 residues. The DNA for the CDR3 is TGCGCCAGCAGCTCTTCAGTGGGGACAGGGGTTTGGGGTGAGCAGTTCTTC. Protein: CASSSSVGTGVWGEQFF. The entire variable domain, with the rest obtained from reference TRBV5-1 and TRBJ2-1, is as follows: KAGVTQTPRYLIKTRGQQVTLSCSPISGHRSVSWYQQTPGQGLQFLFEYFSETQRNKGNFPGRFSGRQFSNSRSEMNVSTLELGDSALYLCASSSSVGTGVWGEQFFGPGTRLTVL.